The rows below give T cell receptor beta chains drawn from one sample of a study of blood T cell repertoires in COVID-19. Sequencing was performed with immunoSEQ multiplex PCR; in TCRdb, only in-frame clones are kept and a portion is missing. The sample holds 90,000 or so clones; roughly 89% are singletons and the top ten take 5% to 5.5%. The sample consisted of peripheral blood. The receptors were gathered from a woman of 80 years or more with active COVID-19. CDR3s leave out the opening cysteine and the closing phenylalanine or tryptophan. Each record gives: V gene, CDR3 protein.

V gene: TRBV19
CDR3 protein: ASSTGRATRIGQY

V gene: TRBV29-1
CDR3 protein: SVDGGLAGLATDTQY

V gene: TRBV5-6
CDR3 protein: ASSYRTSGRIYEQY

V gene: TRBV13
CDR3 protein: ASSSRDRGYEQY

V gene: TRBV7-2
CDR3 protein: ASSSSGRKETQY

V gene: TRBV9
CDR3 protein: ASSPRTGVMNTEAF

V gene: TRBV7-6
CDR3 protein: ASSFEASSILY

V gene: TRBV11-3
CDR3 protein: ASSPRQGGNTGELF

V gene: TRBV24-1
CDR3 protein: ATSDWGAGSHNEQF

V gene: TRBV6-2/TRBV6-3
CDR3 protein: ASSLRQISTNQPQH

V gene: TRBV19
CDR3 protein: ASSAGLAGAKNIQY

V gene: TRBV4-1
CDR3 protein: ASTLRTGDYGYT

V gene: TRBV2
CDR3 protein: ASRERGNTGELF

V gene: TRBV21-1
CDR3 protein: ASSKVGGRNEQF

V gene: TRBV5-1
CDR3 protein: ASSLRTGDRTGELF

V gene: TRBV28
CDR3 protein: ASRGTVYEQY

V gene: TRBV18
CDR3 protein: ASSPSPGRETQY

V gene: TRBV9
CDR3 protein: ASSPSEAPNYGYT

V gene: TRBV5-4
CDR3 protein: ASSRTSGENTGELF

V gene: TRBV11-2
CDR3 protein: ASSSSGVEQY

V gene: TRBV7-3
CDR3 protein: ASSFGAFGETQY

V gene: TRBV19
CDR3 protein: ASSITPYNEQF

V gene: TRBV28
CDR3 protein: ASSINRIAF

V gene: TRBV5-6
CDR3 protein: ASSRTAEGGYT

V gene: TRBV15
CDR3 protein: ATSRPQGSSYEQY

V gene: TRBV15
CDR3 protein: ATRQGGSGNTIY

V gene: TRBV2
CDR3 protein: ASSTRTGGELF

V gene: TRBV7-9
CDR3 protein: ASNLNPTNFLLEAF

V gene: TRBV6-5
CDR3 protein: ASSRPGVWDNEQF

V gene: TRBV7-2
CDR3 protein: ASSSLAGYNEQF

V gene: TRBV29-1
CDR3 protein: SVQTGRGTGELF

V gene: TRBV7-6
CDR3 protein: ASSSLAGGDTGELF

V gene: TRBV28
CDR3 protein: ASSEGTTNYGYT

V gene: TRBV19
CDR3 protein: ASRANSGSQNEQF

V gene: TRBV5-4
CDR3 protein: ASSPPGTGFINEQF

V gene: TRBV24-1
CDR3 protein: ATSDSSGRTEAQY

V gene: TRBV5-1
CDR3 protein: ASSLVLAGVDTQY

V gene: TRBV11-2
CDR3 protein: ASSPPVLRGGEKLF

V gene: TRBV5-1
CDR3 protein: ASSPGNTEAF

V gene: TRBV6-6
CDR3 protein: ASGEAGNTIY

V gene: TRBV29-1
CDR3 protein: SGVGASYNEQF

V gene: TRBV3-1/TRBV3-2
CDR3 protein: ASSQGPYEQY

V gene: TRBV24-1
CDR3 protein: ATSDPGTGEGIQY

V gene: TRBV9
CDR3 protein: ASRGQGDSPLH

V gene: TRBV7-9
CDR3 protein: ASSPSRLGGGSYGYT

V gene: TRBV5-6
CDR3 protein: ASSLSRGRLYEKLF